Below are 9 T cell receptor beta chains sequenced from a single sample in a study of cytomegalovirus exposure and HLA in healthy donors. The PCR had 60 Vbeta and 13 Jbeta primers. Clones were read by immunoSEQ multiplex PCR, and TCRdb kept only the in-frame ones, dropping some. The sample contains 80,000 to 90,000 clones, roughly 80% of which appear only once. What was sequenced was PBMCs. All receptors come from a woman in her 30s in good health and CMV-seronegative.

The genes are TRBV4-3 and TRBJ2-7, with TRBD2 matching 8 bases. Germline V gives CDR1 LGHNA, CDR2 YSLEER. Trimming took 0 bases from V and 3 from J; bases not matched to a gene: 10. This CDR3 is built from 17 residues. CDR3 protein: CASSQETGTRYLYEQYF. The CDR3 coding sequence is TGCGCCAGCAGCCAAGAAACCGGGACTAGGTATCTCTACGAGCAGTACTTC.

The rearrangement uses TRBV5-5 and TRBJ2-6; D possibly corresponds to TRBD1 (5 bases). CDR1 and CDR2 from the germline V gene are SGHKS and YYEKEE (reference sequence). The CDR3 has 15 amino acids. Trimming removed 1 base from V and 2 bases from J, with 7 bases in between. The CDR3 DNA is TGTGCCAGCAGCTTGTCAGGGACTGGGGCCAACGTCCTGACTTTC. This sequence encodes CASSLSGTGANVLTF.

V usage is TRBV27 and J usage is TRBJ2-3, with D perhaps TRBD2 (5 bases). There are 14 residues in the CDR3. Germline V gives CDR1 MNHEY, CDR2 SMNVEV (reference sequence). V was shortened by 5 bases and J by 6 bases, with 15 bases between the two germline ends. The CDR3 DNA reads TGTGCCAGCAGTCTTGGACTCTTTGGGGATACGCAGTATTTT. This sequence encodes CASSLGLFGDTQYF.

The chain employs TRBV6-5 and TRBJ1-2, with D maybe TRBD1 (5 bases). This CDR3 has 12 amino acids. Trimming left V 7 bases short and J 6 bases short, with 12 bases between. Germline V gives CDR1 MNHEY, CDR2 SVGAGI. The CDR3 DNA is TGTGCCAGCATGGCAGGGAAGGATGGCTACACCTTC. It specifies CASMAGKDGYTF.

CDR3 loop: CASSLSGTNQPQHF. DNA of the CDR3: TGTGCCAGCAGCTTATCAGGGACAAATCAGCCCCAGCATTTT. This rearrangement joins TRBV5-6 to TRBJ1-5, with D perhaps matching TRBD1 (6 bases). The CDR3 covers 14 residues. The germline V gene encodes CDR1 SGHDT and CDR2 YYEEEE. Trimming shortened V by 2 bases and J by 4 bases, and 10 bases separated the two germline ends.

This chain links TRBV28 with TRBJ1-4, with TRBD1 identical over 9 bases. The CDR3 has 15 amino acids. V shed 0 bases and J 7 bases; nucleotides not matched to a gene: 3. Germline loops: CDR1 MDHEN, CDR2 SYDVKM. CDR3 region: CASSLWGTGSEKLFF. The CDR3 coding sequence is TGTGCCAGCAGTTTATGGGGGACAGGGAGTGAAAAACTGTTTTTT.

The chain links TRBV14 to TRBJ2-7; D is perhaps TRBD2 (6 bases). The CDR3 is 15 amino acids. Between the trimmed V and J ends, which lost 1 base and 6 bases, there was a span of 16 bases. Looked up from germline, CDR1 is SGHDN and CDR2 is FVKESK. The CDR3 loop reads CASSQVWEASGEQYF. CDR3 coding DNA: TGTGCCAGCAGCCAAGTCTGGGAGGCATCAGGCGAGCAGTACTTC.

The chain employs TRBV19 and TRBJ2-4; 9 nucleotides match TRBD1. The germline gives CDR1 LNHDA, CDR2 SQIVND (reference sequence). V lost 6 bases to trimming and J lost 3 bases; unmatched junction nucleotides: 6. The CDR3 is 15 amino acids. The CDR3 reads CASSRDREGKNIQYF. CDR3 nucleotide sequence: TGTGCCAGTAGCCGGGACAGGGAGGGCAAAAACATTCAGTACTTC.

The table lists this clone with a count of one. V and J are TRBV18 and TRBJ2-1; the D gene is possibly TRBD2 (5 bases). CDR1 and CDR2 (germline): KGHSH, LQKENI. Trimming cost V 0 bases and J 2 bases, with 8 bases left between them. The CDR3 contains 15 residues. The CDR3 reads CASSPPWGAYNEQFF. Here the CDR3 DNA reads TGTGCCAGCTCACCACCTTGGGGAGCCTACAATGAGCAGTTCTTC. The full variable domain, its missing parts supplied by reference TRBV18 and TRBJ2-1, is NAGVMQNPRHLVRRRGQEARLRCSPMKGHSHVYWYRQLPEEGLKFMVYLQKENIIDESGMPKERFSAEFPKEGPSILRIQQVVRGDSAAYFCASSPPWGAYNEQFFGPGTRLTVL.